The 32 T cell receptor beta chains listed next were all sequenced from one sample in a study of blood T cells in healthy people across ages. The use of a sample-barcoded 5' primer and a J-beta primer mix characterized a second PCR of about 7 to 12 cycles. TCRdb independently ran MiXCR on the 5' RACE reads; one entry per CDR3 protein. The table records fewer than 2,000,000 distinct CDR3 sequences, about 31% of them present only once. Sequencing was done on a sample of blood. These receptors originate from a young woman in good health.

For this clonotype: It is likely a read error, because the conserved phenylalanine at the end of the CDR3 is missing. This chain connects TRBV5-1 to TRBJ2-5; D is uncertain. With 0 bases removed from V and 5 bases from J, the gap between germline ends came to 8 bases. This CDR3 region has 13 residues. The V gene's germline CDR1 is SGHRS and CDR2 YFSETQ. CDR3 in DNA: TGCGCCAGCAGCTTGGCTGGGTACGAGACCCAGTACTCC. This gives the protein CASSLAGYETQYS.

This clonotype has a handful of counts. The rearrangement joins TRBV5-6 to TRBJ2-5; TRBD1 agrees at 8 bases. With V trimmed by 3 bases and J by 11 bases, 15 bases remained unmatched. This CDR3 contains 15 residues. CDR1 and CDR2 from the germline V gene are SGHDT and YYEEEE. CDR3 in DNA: TGTGCCAGCAGCTCAGGACAGGGAAGGTTTTACGGGCAGTACTTC. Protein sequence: CASSSGQGRFYGQYF.

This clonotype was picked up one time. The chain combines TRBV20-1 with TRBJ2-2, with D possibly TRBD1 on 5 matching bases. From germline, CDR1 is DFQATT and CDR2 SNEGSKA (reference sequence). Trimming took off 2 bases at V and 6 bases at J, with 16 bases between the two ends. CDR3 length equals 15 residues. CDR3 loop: CSARPTGRVSGELFF. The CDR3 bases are TGCAGTGCTAGACCCACAGGCAGGGTGTCCGGGGAGCTGTTTTTT.

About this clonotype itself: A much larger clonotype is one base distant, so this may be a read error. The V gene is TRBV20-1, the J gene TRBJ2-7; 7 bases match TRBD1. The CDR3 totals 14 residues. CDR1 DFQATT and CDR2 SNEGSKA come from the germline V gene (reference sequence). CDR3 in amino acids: CGANPGTASYEQYF. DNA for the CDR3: TGCGGTGCTAATCCCGGGACAGCATCCTACGAGCAGTACTTC.

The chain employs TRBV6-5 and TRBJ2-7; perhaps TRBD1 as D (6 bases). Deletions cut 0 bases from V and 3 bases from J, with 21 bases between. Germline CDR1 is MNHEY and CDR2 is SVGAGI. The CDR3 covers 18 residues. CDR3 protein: CASSYSGAEQGSRYEQYF. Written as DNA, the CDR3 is TGTGCCAGCAGTTACTCGGGGGCTGAACAGGGTTCTCGCTACGAGCAGTACTTC.

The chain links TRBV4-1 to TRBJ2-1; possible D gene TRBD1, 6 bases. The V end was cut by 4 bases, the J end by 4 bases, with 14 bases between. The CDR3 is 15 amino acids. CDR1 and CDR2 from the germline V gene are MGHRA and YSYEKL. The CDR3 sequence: CASSRSLGGYNEQFF. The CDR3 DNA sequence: TGCGCCAGCAGCCGTAGTTTAGGGGGTTACAATGAGCAGTTCTTC.

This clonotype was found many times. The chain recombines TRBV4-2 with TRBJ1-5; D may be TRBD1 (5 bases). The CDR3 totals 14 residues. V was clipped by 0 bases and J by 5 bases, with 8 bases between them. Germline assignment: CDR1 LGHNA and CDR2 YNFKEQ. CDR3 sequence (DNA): TGTGCCAGCAGCCAAGAGGGGGGTGATCAGCCCCAGCATTTT. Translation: CASSQEGGDQPQHF.

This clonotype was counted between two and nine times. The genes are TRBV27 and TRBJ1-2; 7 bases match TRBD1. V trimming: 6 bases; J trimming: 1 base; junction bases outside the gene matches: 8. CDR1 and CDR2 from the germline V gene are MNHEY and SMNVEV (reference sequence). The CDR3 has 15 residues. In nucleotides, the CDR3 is TGTGCCAGCAGCCCGACAGGGCATATTAACTATGGCTACACCTTC. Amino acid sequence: CASSPTGHINYGYTF.

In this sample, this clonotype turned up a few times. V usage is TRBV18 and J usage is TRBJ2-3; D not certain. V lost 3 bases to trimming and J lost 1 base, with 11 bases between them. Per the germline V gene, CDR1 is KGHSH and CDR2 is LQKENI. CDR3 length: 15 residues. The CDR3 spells CASSPRLLGTDTQYF. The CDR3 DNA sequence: TGTGCCAGCTCACCCCGTCTACTTGGCACAGATACGCAGTATTTT.

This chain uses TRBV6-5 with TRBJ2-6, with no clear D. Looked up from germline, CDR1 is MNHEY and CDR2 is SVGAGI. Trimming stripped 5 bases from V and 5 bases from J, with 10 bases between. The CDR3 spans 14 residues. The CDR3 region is CASSSQSWANVLTF. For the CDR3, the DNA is TGTGCCAGCAGTAGCCAATCTTGGGCCAACGTCCTGACTTTC.

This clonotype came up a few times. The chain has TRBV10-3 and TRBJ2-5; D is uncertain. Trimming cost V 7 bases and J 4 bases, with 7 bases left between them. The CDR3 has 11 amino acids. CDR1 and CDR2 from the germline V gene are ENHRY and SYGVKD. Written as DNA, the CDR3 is TGTGCCATCACCGACGGAGAGACCCAGTACTTC. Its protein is CAITDGETQYF.

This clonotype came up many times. The CDR3 region has the DNA TGCGCCAGCAGCCACGGCCAAATAAGCTCCTACGAGCAGTACTTC. Its protein product is CASSHGQISSYEQYF. The J gene is TRBJ2-7, the V gene TRBV4-1; D remains unclear. V shed 3 bases and J shed 0 bases, with 12 bases lying between them. This CDR3 comprises 15 residues. Germline CDR1 and CDR2: MGHRA and YSYEKL.

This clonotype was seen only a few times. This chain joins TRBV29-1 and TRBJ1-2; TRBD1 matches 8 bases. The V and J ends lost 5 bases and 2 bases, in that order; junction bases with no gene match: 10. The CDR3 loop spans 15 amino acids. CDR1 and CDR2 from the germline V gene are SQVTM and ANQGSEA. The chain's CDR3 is CSVPNSRGPNYGYTF. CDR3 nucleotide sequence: TGCAGCGTTCCAAATTCCAGGGGGCCCAACTATGGCTACACCTTC. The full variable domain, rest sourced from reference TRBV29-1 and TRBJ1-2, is SAVISQKPSRDICQRGTSLTIQCQVDSQVTMMFWYRQQPGQSLTLIATANQGSEATYESGFVIDKFPISRPNLTFSTLTVSNMSPEDSSIYLCSVPNSRGPNYGYTFGSGTRLTVV.

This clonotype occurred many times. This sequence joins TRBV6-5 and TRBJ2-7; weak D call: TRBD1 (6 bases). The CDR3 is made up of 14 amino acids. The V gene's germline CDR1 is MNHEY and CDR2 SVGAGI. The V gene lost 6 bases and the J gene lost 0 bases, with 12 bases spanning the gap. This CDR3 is CASRPDRSSYEQYF. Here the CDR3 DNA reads TGTGCCAGCAGGCCCGACAGGAGCTCCTACGAGCAGTACTTC.

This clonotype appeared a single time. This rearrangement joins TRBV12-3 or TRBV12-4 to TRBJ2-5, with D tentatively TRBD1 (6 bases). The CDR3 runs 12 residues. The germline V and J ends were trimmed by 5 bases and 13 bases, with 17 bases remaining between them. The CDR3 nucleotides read TGTGCCAGCAGTCCTACAGGGACCTGGAGGTACTTC. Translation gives CASSPTGTWRYF.

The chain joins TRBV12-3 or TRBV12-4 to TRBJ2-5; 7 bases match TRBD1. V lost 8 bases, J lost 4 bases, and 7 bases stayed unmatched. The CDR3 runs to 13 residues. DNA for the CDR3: TGTGCCAGCCATCGCTCAGGGGGAGAGACCCAGTACTTC. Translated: CASHRSGGETQYF.

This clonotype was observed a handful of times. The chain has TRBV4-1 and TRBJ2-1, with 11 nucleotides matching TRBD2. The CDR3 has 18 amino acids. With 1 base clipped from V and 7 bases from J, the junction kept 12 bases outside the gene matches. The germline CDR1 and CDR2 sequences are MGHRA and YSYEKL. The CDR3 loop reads CASSQGWKLAGAGNEQFF. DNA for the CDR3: TGCGCCAGCAGCCAAGGATGGAAACTAGCGGGGGCGGGGAATGAGCAGTTCTTC.

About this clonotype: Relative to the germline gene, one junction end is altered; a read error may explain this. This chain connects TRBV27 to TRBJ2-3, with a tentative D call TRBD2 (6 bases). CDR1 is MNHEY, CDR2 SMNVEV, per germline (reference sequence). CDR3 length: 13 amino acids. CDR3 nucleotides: TGTGCCGGCAGACGGGAGTACGGAGATACGCAGTATTTT. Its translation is CAGRREYGDTQYF.

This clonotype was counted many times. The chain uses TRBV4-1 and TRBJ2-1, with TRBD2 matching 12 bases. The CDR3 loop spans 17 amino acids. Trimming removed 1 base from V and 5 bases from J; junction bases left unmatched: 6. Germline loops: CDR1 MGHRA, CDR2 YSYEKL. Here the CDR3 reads CASSQGKLAGGHNEQFF. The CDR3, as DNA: TGCGCCAGCAGCCAAGGGAAACTAGCGGGGGGACACAATGAGCAGTTCTTC.

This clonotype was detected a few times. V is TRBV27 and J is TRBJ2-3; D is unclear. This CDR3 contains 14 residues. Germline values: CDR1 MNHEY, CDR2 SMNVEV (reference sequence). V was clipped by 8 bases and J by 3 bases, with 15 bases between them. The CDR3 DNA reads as TGTGCCAGCCAGATGCCCGGGCGGACAGATACGCAGTATTTT. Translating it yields CASQMPGRTDTQYF.

In nucleotides, the CDR3 is TGCGCCAGCAGTGAAAGGGAGTGGGACGGGAGAAAGTATTTT. Translated: CASSEREWDGRKYF. The V call is TRBV10-2, the J call TRBJ2-3, with D possibly being TRBD2 (6 bases). Germline V lookup: CDR1 WSHSY, CDR2 SAAADI. This CDR3 has 14 residues. Between the trimmed V and J ends, which lost 3 bases and 13 bases, there was a span of 20 bases.

CDR3 bases: TGCGCCAGCAGCTCTGGACTAGCGGGAAAGAGCACAGATACGCAGTATTTT. It translates to CASSSGLAGKSTDTQYF. This chain uses TRBV5-1 with TRBJ2-3; 12 bases align to TRBD2. Germline trimming cut 3 bases from V and 0 bases from J; bases unmatched to any gene: 5. This CDR3 spans 17 amino acids. CDR1 and CDR2 from the germline V gene are SGHRS and YFSETQ.

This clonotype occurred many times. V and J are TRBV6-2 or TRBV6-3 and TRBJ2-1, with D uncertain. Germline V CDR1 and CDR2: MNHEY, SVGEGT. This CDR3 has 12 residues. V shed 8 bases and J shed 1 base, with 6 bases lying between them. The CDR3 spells CASQESYNEQFF. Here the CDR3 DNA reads TGTGCCAGCCAGGAGTCCTACAATGAGCAGTTCTTC.

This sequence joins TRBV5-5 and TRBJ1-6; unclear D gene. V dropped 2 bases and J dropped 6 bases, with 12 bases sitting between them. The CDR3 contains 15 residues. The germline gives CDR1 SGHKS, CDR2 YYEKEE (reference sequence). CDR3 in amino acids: CASSFGPPGNSPLHF. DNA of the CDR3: TGTGCCAGCAGCTTCGGACCCCCCGGTAATTCACCCCTCCACTTT.

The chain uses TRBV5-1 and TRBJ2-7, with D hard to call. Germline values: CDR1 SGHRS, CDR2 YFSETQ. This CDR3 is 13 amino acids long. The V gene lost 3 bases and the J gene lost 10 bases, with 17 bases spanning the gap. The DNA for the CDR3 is TGCGCCAGCAGCTCCCAACCCCAAGAGATCCAGTACTTC. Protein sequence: CASSSQPQEIQYF.

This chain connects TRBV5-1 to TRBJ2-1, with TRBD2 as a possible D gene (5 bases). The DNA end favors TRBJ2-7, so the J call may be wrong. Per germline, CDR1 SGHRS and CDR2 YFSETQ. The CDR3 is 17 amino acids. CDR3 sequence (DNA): TGCGCCAGCAGCCCCGGAGAGCGGAGCCGATTATACAATGAGCAGTACTTC. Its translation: CASSPGERSRLYNEQYF.

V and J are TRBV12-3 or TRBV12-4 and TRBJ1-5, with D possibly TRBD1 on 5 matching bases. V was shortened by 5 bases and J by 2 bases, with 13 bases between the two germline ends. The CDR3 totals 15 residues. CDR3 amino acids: CASSVWGVGNQPQHF. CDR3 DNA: TGTGCCAGCAGTGTGTGGGGCGTTGGCAATCAGCCCCAGCATTTT.

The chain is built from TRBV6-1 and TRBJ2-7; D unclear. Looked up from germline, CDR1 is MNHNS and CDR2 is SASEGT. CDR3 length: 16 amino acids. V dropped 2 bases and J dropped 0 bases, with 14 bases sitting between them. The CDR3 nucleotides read TGTGCCAGCAGTGAACGTCCGTGGCAGTTCTCCTACGAGCAGTACTTC. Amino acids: CASSERPWQFSYEQYF.

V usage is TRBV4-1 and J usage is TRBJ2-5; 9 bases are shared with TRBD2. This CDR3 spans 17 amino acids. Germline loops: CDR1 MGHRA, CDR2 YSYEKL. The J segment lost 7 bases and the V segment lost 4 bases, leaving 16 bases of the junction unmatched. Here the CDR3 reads CASSLLLPGTSWGTQYF. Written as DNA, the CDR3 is TGCGCCAGCAGCCTCCTCCTCCCCGGGACTAGCTGGGGGACCCAGTACTTC.

CDR3 nucleotides: TGCAGTGCTAGAGATCATGGGACAGGGGACTCCTACGAGCAGTACTTC. Translated: CSARDHGTGDSYEQYF. V usage is TRBV20-1 and J usage is TRBJ2-7, with TRBD1 matching over 10 bases. The germline V gene encodes CDR1 DFQATT and CDR2 SNEGSKA (reference sequence). The CDR3 is made up of 16 amino acids. Losses at the gene ends were 0 bases for V and 0 bases for J; bases not matched to a gene: 5.

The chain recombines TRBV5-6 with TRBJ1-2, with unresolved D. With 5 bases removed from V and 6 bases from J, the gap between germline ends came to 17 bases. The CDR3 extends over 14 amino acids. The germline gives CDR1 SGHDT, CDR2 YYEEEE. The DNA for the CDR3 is TGTGCCAGCAGGTTCTGGGGTACGGAGGATGGCTACACCTTC. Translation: CASRFWGTEDGYTF.

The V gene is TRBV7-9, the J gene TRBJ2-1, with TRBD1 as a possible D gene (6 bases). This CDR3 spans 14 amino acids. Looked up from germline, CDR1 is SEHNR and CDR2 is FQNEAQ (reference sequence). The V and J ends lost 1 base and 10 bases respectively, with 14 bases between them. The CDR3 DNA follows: TGTGCCAGCAGCTTAGTTTTAGGAACAGGGGAGCAGTTCTTC. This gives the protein CASSLVLGTGEQFF.